The 17 T cell receptor beta chains below all came from one sample that was sequenced in a study of blood T cell repertoires in COVID-19. Sequencing was performed with immunoSEQ multiplex PCR; in TCRdb, only in-frame clones are kept and a portion is missing. The table includes roughly 87,000 clones, about 88% detected once. The sample taken for sequencing was peripheral blood. The receptors stem from a woman at least 80 years old with active COVID-19.

Note on this clone: One end of the junction is discordant with germline, which a read error may explain. V usage is TRBV7-7 and J usage is TRBJ2-7; 8 nucleotides match TRBD1. CDR3 length equals 15 residues. The germline gives CDR1 SSHAT, CDR2 FNYEAQ (reference sequence). The CDR3 sequence: CASSLKPTGAREQYF. In DNA, the CDR3 is TGTGCTAGCAGCTTAAAACCGACAGGGGCCCGCGAGCAGTACTTC.

This clone is a singleton in its sample. The chain is built from TRBV5-1 and TRBJ1-1, with D possibly being TRBD1 (5 bases). The CDR3 covers 15 residues. V was clipped by 1 base and J by 3 bases, with 13 bases between them. Germline loops: CDR1 SGHRS, CDR2 YFSETQ. The CDR3 sequence: CASSLLRGVDTEAFF. The CDR3, as DNA: TGCGCCAGCAGCTTGCTACGGGGGGTGGACACTGAAGCTTTCTTT.

This chain uses TRBV13 with TRBJ1-6; D unresolved. V was clipped by 3 bases and J by 10 bases, with 16 bases between them. Germline CDR1 and CDR2: PRHDT and FYEKMQ (reference sequence). This CDR3 comprises 15 residues. The CDR3 bases are TGTGCCAGCAGCTTCGACCCGTTTCTAGAGTCACCCCTCCACTTT. Amino acids: CASSFDPFLESPLHF.

V is TRBV7-8 and J is TRBJ2-3, with D unresolved. This CDR3 has 14 residues. From germline, CDR1 is SGHVS and CDR2 FQNEAQ. Trimming pared 3 bases from V and 1 base from J, leaving 8 bases between. The CDR3 loop is CASSFLPGTDTQYF. As DNA, the CDR3 is TGTGCCAGCAGCTTTCTTCCGGGCACAGATACGCAGTATTTT. The full variable domain, with the rest looked up from reference TRBV7-8 and TRBJ2-3, is GAGVSQSPRYKVAKRGQDVALRCDPISGHVSLFWYQQALGQGPEFLTYFQNEAQLDKSGLPSDRFFAERPEGSVSTLKIQRTQQEDSAVYLCASSFLPGTDTQYFGPGTRLTVL.

This rearrangement joins TRBV6-5 to TRBJ1-2; possibly TRBD1 for D (5 bases). Germline V gives CDR1 MNHEY, CDR2 SVGAGI. Trimming removed 7 bases from V and 0 bases from J, with 15 bases in between. The CDR3 consists of 15 residues. The CDR3 sequence: CASKTQGYSNYGYTF. Here the CDR3 DNA reads TGTGCCAGCAAGACCCAGGGCTACTCTAACTATGGCTACACCTTC.

This clone was seen just once. The gene calls are TRBV18 and TRBJ1-2; the match to TRBD1 covers 10 bases. CDR3 length equals 15 residues. Germline lookup yields CDR1 KGHSH and CDR2 LQKENI. J lost 4 bases, V lost 3 bases, and 5 bases had no gene match. CDR3 loop: CASSPPGQGTYGYTF. CDR3 DNA: TGTGCCAGCTCACCTCCGGGACAGGGGACCTATGGCTACACCTTC.

The chain joins TRBV27 to TRBJ1-2, with TRBD1 matching 7 bases. Germline-derived CDR1 and CDR2 are MNHEY and SMNVEV (reference sequence). The CDR3 length is 15 residues. J lost 4 bases, V lost 5 bases, and 10 bases had no gene match. DNA of the CDR3: TGTGCCAGCAGTCCCCGGGACAGCCCGAGCTATGGCTACACCTTC. Translation gives CASSPRDSPSYGYTF.

The V call is TRBV7-9, the J call TRBJ1-2; 10 bases are a match to TRBD1. The CDR3 is 15 residues long. Trimming removed 3 bases from V and 6 bases from J; junction bases left unmatched: 7. Germline lookup yields CDR1 SEHNR and CDR2 FQNEAQ (reference sequence). This CDR3 reads CASSFVRTGGDGYTF. CDR3 nucleotides: TGTGCCAGCAGCTTTGTCCGGACAGGGGGAGATGGCTACACCTTC.

This chain joins TRBV12-1 and TRBJ2-7; the tabulated D call, TRBD2, remains unverified against the DNA. TRBV12-1 is a recognized pseudogene. The CDR3 is 14 amino acids. The CDR3 sequence is CASSPSGPRGGQYF. The CDR3 bases are TGTGCCAGCAGCCCTAGCGGGCCCCGGGGAGGGCAGTACTTC.

The chain links TRBV21-1 to TRBJ1-1; the DNA was not compared with TRBD1, the D call given in the table. TRBV21-1 is a documented pseudogene. This CDR3 spans 17 amino acids. This CDR3 reads CASSKATGGNANTEAFF. In DNA form, the CDR3 reads TGTGCCAGCAGCAAAGCGACAGGGGGTAATGCGAACACTGAAGCTTTCTTT.

This chain connects TRBV7-2 to TRBJ2-3, with no clear D. V lost 1 base and J lost 2, with 10 bases in between. There are 15 residues in the CDR3. Germline CDR1 and CDR2: SGHTA and FQGNSA. CDR3 nucleotide sequence: TGTGCCAGCAGCTTAGGTATACTACACACAGATACGCAGTATTTT. This sequence encodes CASSLGILHTDTQYF.

The rearrangement joins TRBV28 to TRBJ2-5, with D unresolved. V lost 5 bases to trimming and J lost 2 bases, with 6 bases between them. The CDR3 contains 12 residues. The V gene's germline CDR1 is MDHEN and CDR2 SYDVKM. The CDR3 nucleotides are TGTGCCAGCAGTCGTAGACAAGAGACCCAGTACTTC. This encodes CASSRRQETQYF.

The genes are TRBV21-1 and TRBJ2-1; the table's D call TRBD2 went unverified against the DNA. TRBV21-1 is labeled a pseudogene. The CDR3 sequence is 16 residues long. The CDR3 DNA reads as TGTGCCAGCAGCAAAGTTGTAGAAACCTCCTACAATGAGCAGTTCTTC. It is translated as CASSKVVETSYNEQFF.

The genes are TRBV5-6 and TRBJ2-5, with a possible D match to TRBD1 (7 bases). This CDR3 has 13 residues. The germline CDR1 and CDR2 sequences are SGHDT and YYEEEE. Trimming left V 4 bases short and J 10 bases short, with 17 bases between. The CDR3, as DNA: TGTGCCAGCAGCCCTCGTGGCAGGGGGGTCCAGTACTTC. This translates into CASSPRGRGVQYF.

This chain connects TRBV11-3 to TRBJ2-1; TRBD2 is a possible D gene (5 bases). CDR1 and CDR2 from the germline V gene are SGHNT and YENEEA. The CDR3 covers 15 residues. The V gene lost 5 bases and the J gene lost 0 bases, with 11 bases spanning the gap. DNA for the CDR3: TGTGCCAGCAGCCTCGGGATGAGCTCCTACAATGAGCAGTTCTTC. Protein sequence: CASSLGMSSYNEQFF.

The chain couples TRBV10-3 to TRBJ2-5; perhaps TRBD1 as D (5 bases). Germline V gives CDR1 ENHRY, CDR2 SYGVKD. The CDR3 is 15 amino acids. The germline V and J ends were trimmed by 4 bases and 2 bases, with 14 bases remaining between them. CDR3 sequence reads: CAISGGYRRQETQYF. In DNA, the CDR3 is TGTGCCATCAGTGGGGGTTACAGGAGACAAGAGACCCAGTACTTC.

The V and J genes are TRBV11-2 and TRBJ2-3; D perhaps matches TRBD2 (6 bases). CDR1 and CDR2 (germline): SGHAT, FQNNGV. Trimming cost V 4 bases and J 0 bases, with 11 bases left between them. This CDR3 has 15 amino acids. CDR3 DNA: TGTGCCAGCAGCTGGACGGCGGGAAGCACAGATACGCAGTATTTT. Protein: CASSWTAGSTDTQYF.